The T cell receptor (beta chain) described here comes from a study of CD4+ T cells in melanoma. This clone has a single count. The table came from immunoSEQ multiplex PCR; TCRdb's copy has only in-frame clones and leaves some out. The sample contains approximately 12,000 clones, approximately 65% of which appear only once. CDR3 length: 15 residues. The germline V gene encodes CDR1 SGHRS and CDR2 YFSETQ. Trimming removed 4 bases at V and 1 base at J, with 12 bases between. The chain uses TRBV5-1 and TRBJ2-1; possibly TRBD1 for D (5 bases). Input material: cells from a culture (not recorded whether cultured in vitro). The receptor's source is a human donor with melanoma. This CDR3 reads CASSAQGGSYNEQFF. The CDR3 bases are TGCGCCAGCAGCGCTCAGGGTGGATCCTACAATGAGCAGTTCTTC.